This T cell receptor (beta chain) was identified in a study of cytomegalovirus exposure and HLA in healthy donors. The PCR ran on 60 Vbeta and 13 Jbeta primers. TCRdb's copy holds only in-frame clones and misses some; the assay was immunoSEQ multiplex PCR. In the table there are about 120,000 clones, roughly 80% of which are singletons. Sequencing used PBMCs. The clonotype was recovered from a man aged 50 or older in good health and CMV-seropositive.

The CDR3 region is CSVEDLNRVGTDTQYF. CDR3 in DNA: TGCAGCGTTGAAGATCTCAACAGGGTGGGCACAGATACGCAGTATTTT. The chain links TRBV29-1 to TRBJ2-3; TRBD1 is a possible D gene (6 bases). From germline, CDR1 is SQVTM and CDR2 ANQGSEA. Between the trimmed V and J ends, which lost 0 bases and 1 base, there was a span of 14 bases. The CDR3 contains 16 residues.